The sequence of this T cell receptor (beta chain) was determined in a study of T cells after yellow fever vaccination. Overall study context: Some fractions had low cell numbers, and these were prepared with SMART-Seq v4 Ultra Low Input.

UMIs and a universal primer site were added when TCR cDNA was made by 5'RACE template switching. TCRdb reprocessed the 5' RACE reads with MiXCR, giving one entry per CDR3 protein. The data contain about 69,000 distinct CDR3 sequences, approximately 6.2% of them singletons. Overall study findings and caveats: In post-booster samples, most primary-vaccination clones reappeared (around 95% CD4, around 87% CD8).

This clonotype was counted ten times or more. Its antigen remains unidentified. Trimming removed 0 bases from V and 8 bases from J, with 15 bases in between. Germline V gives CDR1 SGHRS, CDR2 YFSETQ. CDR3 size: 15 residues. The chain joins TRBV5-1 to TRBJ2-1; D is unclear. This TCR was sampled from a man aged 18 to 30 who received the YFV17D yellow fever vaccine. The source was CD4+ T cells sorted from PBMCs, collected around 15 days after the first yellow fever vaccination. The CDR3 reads CASSLGLGPGDEQFF. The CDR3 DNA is TGCGCCAGCAGCTTGGGGCTAGGCCCAGGCGATGAGCAGTTCTTC.